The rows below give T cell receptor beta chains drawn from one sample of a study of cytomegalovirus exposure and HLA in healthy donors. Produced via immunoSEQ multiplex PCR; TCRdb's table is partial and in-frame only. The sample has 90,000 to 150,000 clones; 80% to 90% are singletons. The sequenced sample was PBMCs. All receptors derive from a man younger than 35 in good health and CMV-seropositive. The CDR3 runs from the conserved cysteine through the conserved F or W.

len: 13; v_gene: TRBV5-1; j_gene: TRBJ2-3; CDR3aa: CASSLTGGETQYF
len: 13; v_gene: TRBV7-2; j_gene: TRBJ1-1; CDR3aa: CASTMDRNTEAFF
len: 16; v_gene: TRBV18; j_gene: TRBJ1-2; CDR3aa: CASSLYKTGGERGYTF
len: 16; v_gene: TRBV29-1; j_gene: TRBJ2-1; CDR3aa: CSVGLAGGPSYNEQFF
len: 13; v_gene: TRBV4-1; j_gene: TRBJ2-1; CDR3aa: CASSQGGNNEQFF
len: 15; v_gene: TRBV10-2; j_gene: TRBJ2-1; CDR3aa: CASKSKDTLGNEQFF
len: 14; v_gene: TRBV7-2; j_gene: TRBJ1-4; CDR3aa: CASSSNEIDEKLFF
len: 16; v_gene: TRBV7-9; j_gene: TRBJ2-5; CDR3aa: CASSALAGGPQETQYF
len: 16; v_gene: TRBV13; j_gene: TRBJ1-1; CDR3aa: CASSLKGVGANTEAFF
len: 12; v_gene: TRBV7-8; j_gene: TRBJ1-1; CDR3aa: CASSEKRTEAFF
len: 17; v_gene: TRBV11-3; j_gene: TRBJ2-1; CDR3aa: CASSLGSLAGAYNEQFF
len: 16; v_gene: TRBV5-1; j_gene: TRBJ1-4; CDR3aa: CASSLMGQGTNEKLFF
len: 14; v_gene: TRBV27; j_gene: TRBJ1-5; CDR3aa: CASSRQASNQPQHF
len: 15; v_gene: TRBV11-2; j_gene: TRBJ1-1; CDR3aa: CASSLNWGMNTEAFF
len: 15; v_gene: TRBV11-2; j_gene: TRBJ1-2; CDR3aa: CASSSISTGFYGYTF
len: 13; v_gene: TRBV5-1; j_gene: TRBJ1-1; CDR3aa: CASSTQMNTEAFF
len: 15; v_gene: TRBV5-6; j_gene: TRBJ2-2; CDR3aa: CASSLRRGNTGELFF
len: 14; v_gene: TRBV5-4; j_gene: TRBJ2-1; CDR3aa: CASGGTSGYNEQFF
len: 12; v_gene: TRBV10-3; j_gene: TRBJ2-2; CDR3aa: CATHRGAGELFF
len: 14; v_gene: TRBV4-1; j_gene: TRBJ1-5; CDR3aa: CASSPQGSNQPQHF
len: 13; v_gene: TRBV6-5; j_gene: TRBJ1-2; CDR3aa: CASSRGSVGGYTF
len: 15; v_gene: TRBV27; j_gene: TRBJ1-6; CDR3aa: CASSLLGQTYSPLHF
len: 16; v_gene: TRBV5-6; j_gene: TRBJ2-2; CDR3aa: CASSQQGNRLPRELFF
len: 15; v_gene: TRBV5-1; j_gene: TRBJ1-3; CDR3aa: CASSPTGRSGNTIYF
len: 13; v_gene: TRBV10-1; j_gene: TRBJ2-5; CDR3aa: CASSESTGETQYF
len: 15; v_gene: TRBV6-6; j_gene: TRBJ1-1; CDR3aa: CASGETRRGWTEAFF
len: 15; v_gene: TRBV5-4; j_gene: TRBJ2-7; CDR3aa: CASSSRGVGTGEQYF
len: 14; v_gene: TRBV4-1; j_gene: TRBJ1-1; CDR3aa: CASSQGTANTEAFF
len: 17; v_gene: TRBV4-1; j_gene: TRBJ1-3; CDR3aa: CASSQEYSPSSGNTIYF
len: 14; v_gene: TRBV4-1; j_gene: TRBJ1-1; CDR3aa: CASSQVGVDTEAFF
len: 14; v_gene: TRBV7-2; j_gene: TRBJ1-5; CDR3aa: CASSYGPAGQPQHF
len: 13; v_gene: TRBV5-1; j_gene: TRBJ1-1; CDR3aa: CASNQGRNTEAFF
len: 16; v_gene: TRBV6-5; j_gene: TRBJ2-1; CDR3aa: CASSYSSAGGLREQFF
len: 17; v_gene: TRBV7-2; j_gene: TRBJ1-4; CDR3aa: CASSLTLRTPVDEKLFF
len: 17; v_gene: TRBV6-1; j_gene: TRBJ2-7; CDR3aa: CASSGLGQGVPPYEQYF
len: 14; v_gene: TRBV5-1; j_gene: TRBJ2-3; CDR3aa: CASSTGASTDTQYF
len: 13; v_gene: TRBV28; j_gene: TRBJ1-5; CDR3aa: CASGGRGNQPQHF
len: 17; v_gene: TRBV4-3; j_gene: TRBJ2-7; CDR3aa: CASSQDGRTEPNYEQYF
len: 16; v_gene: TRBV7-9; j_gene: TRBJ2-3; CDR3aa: CASSTPTGGITDTQYF
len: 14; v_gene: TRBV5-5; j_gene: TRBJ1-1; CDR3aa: CASSLWDMNTEAFF
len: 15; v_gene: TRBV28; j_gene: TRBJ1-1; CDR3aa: CASSRDRVRGAEAFF
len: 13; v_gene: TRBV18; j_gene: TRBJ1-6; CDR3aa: CASSSSYNSPLHF
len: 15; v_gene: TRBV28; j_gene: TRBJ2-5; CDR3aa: CASRYRDRGEETQYF
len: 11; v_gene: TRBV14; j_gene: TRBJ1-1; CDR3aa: CASSQSTEAFF
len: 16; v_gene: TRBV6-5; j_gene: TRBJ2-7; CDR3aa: CASSYSGTNFLYEQYF
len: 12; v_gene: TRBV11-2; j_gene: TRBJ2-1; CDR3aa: CASSPLRNEQFF
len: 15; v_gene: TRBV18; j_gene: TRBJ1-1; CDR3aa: CASSPEGSSLSEAFF
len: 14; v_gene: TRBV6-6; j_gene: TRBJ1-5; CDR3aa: CATGGGSRNQPQHF
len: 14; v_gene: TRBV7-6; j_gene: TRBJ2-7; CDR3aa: CASSSGQGGYEQYF
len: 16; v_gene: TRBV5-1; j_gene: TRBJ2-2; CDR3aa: CASSLAPTGNTGELFF
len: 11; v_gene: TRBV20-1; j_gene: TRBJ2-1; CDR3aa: CSAPRGDEQFF
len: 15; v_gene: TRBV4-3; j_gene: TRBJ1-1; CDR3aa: CASSQGVTGDTEAFF